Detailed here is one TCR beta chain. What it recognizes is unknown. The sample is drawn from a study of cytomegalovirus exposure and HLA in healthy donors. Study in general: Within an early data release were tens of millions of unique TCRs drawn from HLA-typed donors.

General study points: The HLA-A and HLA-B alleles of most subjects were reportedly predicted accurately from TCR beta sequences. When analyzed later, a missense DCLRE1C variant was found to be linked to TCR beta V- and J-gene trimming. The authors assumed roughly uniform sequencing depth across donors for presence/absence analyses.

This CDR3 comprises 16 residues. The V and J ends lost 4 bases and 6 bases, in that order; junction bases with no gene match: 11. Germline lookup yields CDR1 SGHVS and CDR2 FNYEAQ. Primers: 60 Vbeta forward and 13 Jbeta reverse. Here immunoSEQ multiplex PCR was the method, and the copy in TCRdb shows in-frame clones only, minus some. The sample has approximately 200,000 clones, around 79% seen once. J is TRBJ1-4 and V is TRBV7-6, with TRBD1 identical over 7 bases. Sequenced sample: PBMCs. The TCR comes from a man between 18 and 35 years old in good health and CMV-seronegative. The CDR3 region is CASSSIQGRLDEKLFF. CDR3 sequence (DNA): TGTGCCAGCAGCTCCATACAGGGGCGCTTGGATGAAAAACTGTTTTTT.